The rows below give T cell receptor beta chains drawn from one sample of a study of T cell responses to AZD1222 COVID-19 vaccine. TCRdb's table, derived via immunoSEQ multiplex PCR, lists solely in-frame clones and lacks some. Among some 130,000 clones listed, approximately 85% were seen once. The sequences come from peripheral blood, collected on day 0 of MenACWY control vaccination. Receptors originate from an adult in good health. Each CDR3 is given with its conserved first and last residue. A D gene is named only where the DNA matches it firmly. Only part of the rows carry a size: once, few, many, or a class if the clone is expanded.

TRBV4-1	TRBJ2-6	once	-	TGCGCCAGCAGCCAAGTCGAGAACTCTGGGGCCAACGTCCTGACTTTC	CASSQVENSGANVLTF
TRBV28	TRBJ1-5	-	-	TGTGCCAGCAGTTCCTTTCCCCAGCATTTT	CASSSFPQHF
TRBV27	TRBJ2-1	-	-	TGTGCCAGCAGTTTCGGGGATGAGCAGTTCTTC	CASSFGDEQFF
TRBV28	TRBJ2-7	-	-	TGTGCCAGCAGCTTACTCTCCTACGAGCAGTACTTC	CASSLLSYEQYF
TRBV10-2	TRBJ2-1	-	TRBD1	TGCGCCAGCCGGACAGGGGGACGCGGTGAGCAGTTCTTC	CASRTGGRGEQFF
TRBV7-9	TRBJ1-5	-	-	TGTGCCAGCAGCGCCGGACAGACAAACAATCAGCCCCAGCATTTT	CASSAGQTNNQPQHF
TRBV7-8	TRBJ1-3	-	-	TGTGCCAGCAGCTTAGCTTCGGGGGCTTATGGAAACACCATATATTTT	CASSLASGAYGNTIYF
TRBV28	TRBJ1-6	few	-	TGTGCCAGCGCACAGGGACCGTTAAATTCACCCCTCCACTTT	CASAQGPLNSPLHF
TRBV27	TRBJ2-2	-	-	TGTGCCAGCAGTTCCCCTCCCAGGGCGAACACCGGGGAGCTGTTTTTT	CASSSPPRANTGELFF
TRBV6-5	TRBJ2-5	-	-	TGTGCCAGCAGCCGGACAGCCCAAGAGACCCAGTACTTC	CASSRTAQETQYF
TRBV5-1	TRBJ1-3	-	-	TGCGCCAGCAGCACGGGACGGAGAAACACCATATATTTT	CASSTGRRNTIYF
TRBV7-6	TRBJ1-4	few	-	TGTGCCAGCAGCCCAAGCTCCAGGGGAGAAGTTGAAAAACTGTTTTTT	CASSPSSRGEVEKLFF
TRBV27	TRBJ2-4	-	TRBD1	TGTGCCAGCAGTGAAGGGGGCTCGGGGAACATTCAGTACTTC	CASSEGGSGNIQYF
TRBV6-6	TRBJ2-2	-	TRBD2	TGTGCCAGCAGTTATGGCGGGGGGTTAAGGACCGGGGAGCTGTTTTTT	CASSYGGGLRTGELFF
TRBV11-2	TRBJ2-7	-	-	TGTGCCAGCAGCTTAGTGACCTACGAGCAGTACTTC	CASSLVTYEQYF
TRBV2	TRBJ1-2	-	-	TGTGCCAGCAAAAGGAGGGGAAACGATGGCTACACCTTC	CASKRRGNDGYTF
TRBV6-6	TRBJ2-7	-	-	TGTGCCAGCAGTTACGCCAGGGTAGCAGACCCCTACGAGCAGTACTTC	CASSYARVADPYEQYF
TRBV28	TRBJ1-2	-	-	TGTGCCAGCAGCTGGGGGCGGGGACTGGAAACCTTC	CASSWGRGLETF
TRBV7-3	TRBJ1-3	-	TRBD1	TGTGCCAGCAGCTCCGGAGTCAGGGGGCCTGGAAACACCATATATTTT	CASSSGVRGPGNTIYF
TRBV28	TRBJ2-7	-	-	TGTGCCAGCAGCCCCACAGGGCCCTACGAGCAGTACTTC	CASSPTGPYEQYF
TRBV4-1	TRBJ2-7	few	-	TGCGCCAGCAGCCAAAGACAGTCCTACGAGCAGTACTTC	CASSQRQSYEQYF
TRBV2	TRBJ2-3	-	TRBD1	TGTGCCAGGGGGACAGGAGGGACAGATACGCAGTATTTT	CARGTGGTDTQYF
TRBV11-1	TRBJ2-5	-	-	TGTGCCAGCAGTACCAGGTGGGAGACCCAGTACTTC	CASSTRWETQYF
TRBV7-3	TRBJ2-3	-	TRBD2	TGTGCCAGCAGGGAGACTAGCGGGAGATTTGCAGATACGCAGTATTTT	CASRETSGRFADTQYF
TRBV4-1	TRBJ1-4	-	-	TGCGCCAGCAGCCAAGATCCCAGTCACGAAAAACTGTTTTTT	CASSQDPSHEKLFF
TRBV5-1	TRBJ2-3	-	-	TGCGCCAGCAGCTTGGACCCACCGGATACGCAGTATTTT	CASSLDPPDTQYF
TRBV27	TRBJ1-5	-	TRBD1	TGTGCCAGCAGCCGGGACAGGTTGGCGGATCAGCCCCAGCATTTT	CASSRDRLADQPQHF
TRBV18	TRBJ2-7	-	-	TGTGCCAGCTCACCACAGGGCGGGGACTCCTACGAGCAGTACTTC	CASSPQGGDSYEQYF
TRBV24-1	TRBJ2-2	-	-	TGTGCCACCAGTGATTTAAGTGACACCGGGGAGCTGTTTTTT	CATSDLSDTGELFF
TRBV10-2	TRBJ2-7	-	TRBD1	TGCGCCAGCAGTGGGCCGGGACAGGGGGCATTTGAGCAGTACTTC	CASSGPGQGAFEQYF
TRBV21-1	TRBJ1-5	-	-	TGTGCCGGAGAGAGTTACCGAAGGGTGCCCCAGCATTTT	CAGESYRRVPQHF
TRBV2	TRBJ1-1	once	TRBD1	TGTGCCAGCATTAGACAGGGAAGAAACACTGAAGCTTTCTTT	CASIRQGRNTEAFF
TRBV7-3	TRBJ2-3	-	-	TGTGCCAGCAGCTTTCAGGGGCTGAGCACAGATACGCAGTATTTT	CASSFQGLSTDTQYF
TRBV29-1	TRBJ2-4	-	-	TGCAGCGTTGACAGCAAAAACATTCAGTACTTC	CSVDSKNIQYF
TRBV5-4	TRBJ1-1	-	-	TGTGCCAGCAGCTTCAAAGATTACACTGAAGCTTTCTTT	CASSFKDYTEAFF
TRBV3-1/TRBV3-2	TRBJ2-7	once	-	TGTGCCAGCAGTCCACGGGGTGTCTCCTACGAGCAGTACTTC	CASSPRGVSYEQYF
TRBV3-1/TRBV3-2	TRBJ2-7	-	-	TGTGCCAGCAGCCAAGAAGGCCGGTCCTACGAGCAGTACTTC	CASSQEGRSYEQYF
TRBV9	TRBJ2-2	once	-	TGTGCCAGCAGCGTAGGAGGCACCGGGGAGCTGTTTTTT	CASSVGGTGELFF
TRBV15	TRBJ2-7	-	TRBD2	TGTGCCACCAGCAGAGTGGGGGGAGGGCCCTACGAGCAGTACTTC	CATSRVGGGPYEQYF
TRBV30	TRBJ2-1	once	-	TGTGCCTGGAGAGTGCAGGGGTTCGAGCAGTTCTTC	CAWRVQGFEQFF
TRBV11-2	TRBJ1-5	-	-	TGTGCCAGCAGCTTAGAGGGCAGGGAGAGGATAATTCAGCCCCAGCATTTT	CASSLEGRERIIQPQHF
TRBV4-1	TRBJ1-4	-	-	TGCGCCAGCAGCCAGCGGGATAATGAAAAACTGTTTTTT	CASSQRDNEKLFF
TRBV2	TRBJ1-1	-	TRBD1	TGTGCCAGCAAGTTAGGACAGGGGAACACTGAAGCTTTCTTT	CASKLGQGNTEAFF
TRBV3-1/TRBV3-2	TRBJ2-3	-	-	TGTGCCAGCAGCCAAGTTCTGGGAGTCACGCAGTATTTT	CASSQVLGVTQYF
TRBV9	TRBJ1-1	-	-	TGTGCCAGCAGAGCGTTCCGTGGGAACACTGAAGCTTTCTTT	CASRAFRGNTEAFF
TRBV7-9	TRBJ2-2	-	-	TGTGCCAGCGGCAGAAGCGGGACCGGGGAGCTGTTTTTT	CASGRSGTGELFF
TRBV28	TRBJ2-7	-	-	TGTGCCAGCAGTCACACCTACGAGCAGTACTTC	CASSHTYEQYF
TRBV2	TRBJ1-4	-	TRBD1	TGTGCCAGCAAGTACAGGGGAGCGACTAATGAAAAACTGTTTTTT	CASKYRGATNEKLFF
TRBV29-1	TRBJ2-1	-	TRBD1	TGCAGCGTTGACAACAGGGGGCCTGAGCAGTTCTTC	CSVDNRGPEQFF